Listed here are 30 T cell receptor beta chains from one sample, sequenced in a study of blood T cell repertoires in COVID-19. TCRdb's table, derived via immunoSEQ multiplex PCR, lists solely in-frame clones and lacks some. The sample lists under 500,000 clones, 85% to 90% seen once, with 0.9% to 1.2% in the top ten. Sequences were obtained from PBMCs or T cells enriched from blood (not recorded which). All receptors come from a man aged 25-45 years who had recovered from COVID-19.

The gene calls are TRBV6-4 and TRBJ2-1; 11 bases map to TRBD2. Germline CDR1 MRHNA, CDR2 SNTAGT. The CDR3 has 15 amino acids. The ends lost 5 bases at V and 8 bases at J; junction bases unmatched: 8. The CDR3 bases are TGTGCCAGCAGTACTTTAGCGGGAGGGCCTTATGAGCAGTTCTTC. Protein sequence: CASSTLAGGPYEQFF.

The chain employs TRBV19 and TRBJ1-2; 7 nucleotides match TRBD1. CDR1 and CDR2 from the germline V gene are LNHDA and SQIVND (reference sequence). The CDR3 contains 14 residues. Trimming at V came to 6 bases and at J to 1 base, leaving 5 bases not matched to a gene. This chain's CDR3 is CASSLDRFNYGYTF. Here the CDR3 DNA reads TGTGCCAGTAGCCTGGACAGGTTTAACTATGGCTACACCTTC.

The chain has TRBV15 and TRBJ2-7, with 8 nucleotides matching TRBD1. Germline V gene sequence: CDR1 LNHNV, CDR2 YYDKDF (reference sequence). After removal of 1 base from V and 3 bases from J, the junction contained 2 bases not matched to a gene. The CDR3 is made up of 14 amino acids. CDR3 coding DNA: TGTGCCACCAGCAGAGGACAGGGGATCTACGAGCAGTACTTC. This translates into CATSRGQGIYEQYF.

The gene calls are TRBV30 and TRBJ1-1; D is ambiguous. The CDR3 is 13 residues long. The germline CDR1 and CDR2 sequences are GTSNPN and SVGIG (reference sequence). V lost 2 bases and J 5 bases, leaving 12 bases between the germline ends. This CDR3 reads CAWSPHPQTEAFF. The CDR3, as DNA: TGTGCCTGGAGTCCCCACCCCCAGACTGAAGCTTTCTTT.

The chain is built from TRBV19 and TRBJ2-6; 10 bases are shared with TRBD1. Unmatched junction bases numbered 4, after V lost 6 bases and J lost 2 bases. CDR1 is LNHDA and CDR2 is SQIVND in the germline V gene (reference sequence). This CDR3 spans 16 amino acids. DNA of the CDR3: TGTGCCAGTAGCCCCGGGACAGGGGCTGGGGCCAACGTCCTGACTTTC. This codes for CASSPGTGAGANVLTF.

In the case of this clone: Compared with germline, one end of the junction differs, possibly owing to a read error. V is TRBV30 and J is TRBJ2-3; 8 bases align to TRBD2. CDR3 length: 12 amino acids. Germline CDR1 GTSNPN, CDR2 SVGIG (reference sequence). In DNA, the CDR3 is TGTGCCAGGAGCGGGAGTGGAGATACGCAGTATTTT. Its translation is CARSGSGDTQYF.

This sequence joins TRBV4-1 and TRBJ1-3; the D gene is possibly TRBD1 (5 bases). CDR3 length: 18 residues. Per germline, CDR1 MGHRA and CDR2 YSYEKL. V lost 0 bases to trimming and J lost 0 bases, with 15 bases between them. The CDR3 spells CASSQDGGYGASGNTIYF. The CDR3, as DNA: TGCGCCAGCAGCCAAGATGGCGGCTATGGGGCCTCTGGAAACACCATATATTTT.

This clone has a single count. V usage is TRBV4-1 and J usage is TRBJ1-4, with 7 bases fitting TRBD1. The CDR3 length is 14 residues. Trimming took 1 base from V and 7 from J; bases not matched to a gene: 3. CDR1 and CDR2 (germline): MGHRA, YSYEKL. The CDR3, as DNA: TGCGCCAGCAGCCAAGTACAGGGGAGTGAAAAACTGTTTTTT. This codes for CASSQVQGSEKLFF.

This clone is a singleton in its sample. The J gene is TRBJ2-3, the V gene TRBV6-5; D not certain. CDR1 and CDR2 (germline): MNHEY, SVGAGI. The V end lost 0 bases, the J end lost 0 bases, and 7 bases lay between the germline ends. The CDR3 spans 15 residues. The CDR3 loop is CASSYSATSTDTQYF. For the CDR3, the DNA is TGTGCCAGCAGTTACTCAGCTACTAGCACAGATACGCAGTATTTT.

The chain links TRBV2 to TRBJ2-1; 9 bases are shared with TRBD2. The ends lost 2 bases at V and 7 bases at J; junction bases unmatched: 6. Germline CDR1 is SNHLY and CDR2 is FYNNEI. There are 15 residues in the CDR3. In DNA form, the CDR3 reads TGTGCCAGCAGTGAATTTCTAGCGGGAATTAATGAGCAGTTCTTC. It specifies CASSEFLAGINEQFF.

There are a few counts of this clone. The V call is TRBV28, the J call TRBJ1-6; the D is unclear. Trimming took off 4 bases at V and 9 bases at J, with 4 bases between the two ends. CDR3 length: 11 amino acids. CDR1 is MDHEN, CDR2 SYDVKM, per germline. CDR3 nucleotide sequence: TGTGCCAGCAGTTCCGTTTCACCCCTCCACTTT. It translates to CASSSVSPLHF. Full variable domain (remainder filled in from reference TRBV28 and TRBJ1-6): DVKVTQSSRYLVKRTGEKVFLECVQDMDHENMFWYRQDPGLGLRLIYFSYDVKMKEKGDIPEGYSVSREKKERFSLILESASTNQTSMYLCASSSVSPLHFGNGTRLTVT.

The V gene is TRBV19, the J gene TRBJ1-5; D unclear. Trimming cost V 5 bases and J 3 bases, with 5 bases left between them. The CDR3 covers 12 residues. Germline V lookup: CDR1 LNHDA, CDR2 SQIVND (reference sequence). CDR3 nucleotides: TGTGCCAGTAGTCCAGACAATCAGCCCCAGCATTTT. Residues: CASSPDNQPQHF. Based on the CDR3 plus reference TRBV19 and TRBJ1-5, the full variable domain is DGGITQSPKYLFRKEGQNVTLSCEQNLNHDAMYWYRQDPGQGLRLIYYSQIVNDFQKGDIAEGYSVSREKKESFPLTVTSAQKNPTAFYLCASSPDNQPQHFGDGTRLSIL.

The chain has TRBV3-1 (or the pseudogene TRBV3-2) and TRBJ2-7; 7 nucleotides line up with TRBD2. The V and J ends lost 0 bases and 3 bases, in that order; junction bases with no gene match: 2. CDR1 is LGHDT and CDR2 is YNNKEL in the germline V gene (reference sequence). The CDR3 has 14 amino acids. The CDR3 spells CASSQEREYYEQYF. In DNA form, the CDR3 reads TGTGCCAGCAGCCAAGAGCGGGAGTACTACGAGCAGTACTTC.

The genes are TRBV28 and TRBJ2-1; the match to TRBD1 covers 11 bases. The CDR3 covers 16 residues. CDR1 is MDHEN and CDR2 is SYDVKM in the germline V gene. V shed 1 base, J shed 6 bases, and the junction held 5 bases outside the gene matches. CDR3 loop: CASSLFGQGAFNEQFF. The DNA for the CDR3 is TGTGCCAGCAGTTTATTTGGACAGGGGGCCTTCAATGAGCAGTTCTTC. The entire variable domain, with the rest obtained from reference TRBV28 and TRBJ2-1, is as follows: DVKVTQSSRYLVKRTGEKVFLECVQDMDHENMFWYRQDPGLGLRLIYFSYDVKMKEKGDIPEGYSVSREKKERFSLILESASTNQTSMYLCASSLFGQGAFNEQFFGPGTRLTVL.

This chain links TRBV28 with TRBJ2-7, with a weak D call TRBD1 (6 bases). The CDR3 has 15 amino acids. V was trimmed by 4 bases and J by 4 bases, leaving 17 bases between them. CDR1 and CDR2 (germline): MDHEN, SYDVKM. The CDR3 DNA sequence: TGTGCCAGCAGTTCGCTGGGTCAGGGGAGTTACGAGCAGTACTTC. This codes for CASSSLGQGSYEQYF.

The chain has TRBV27 and TRBJ2-7, with a tentative D call TRBD2 (6 bases). V lost 0 bases and J lost 4, with 13 bases in between. The CDR3 extends over 15 amino acids. The germline CDR1 and CDR2 sequences are MNHEY and SMNVEV (reference sequence). The CDR3 spells CASSLSFSGGYEQYF. Here the CDR3 DNA reads TGTGCCAGCAGTTTATCGTTCAGTGGGGGGTACGAGCAGTACTTC.

The CDR3 region is CASSPPGRSYNEQFF. CDR3 bases: TGTGCCAGCTCACCACCTGGCAGGTCCTACAATGAGCAGTTCTTC. The rearrangement joins TRBV18 to TRBJ2-1; D is unclear. Germline CDR1 is KGHSH and CDR2 is LQKENI. With 0 bases removed from V and 1 base from J, the gap between germline ends came to 7 bases. CDR3 length: 15 amino acids.

The chain is built from TRBV7-2 and TRBJ2-7, with TRBD1 identical over 10 bases. The V gene's germline CDR1 is SGHTA and CDR2 FQGNSA. The CDR3 loop spans 14 amino acids. J was trimmed by 3 bases and V by 5 bases; bases with no gene match: 4. CDR3 DNA sequence: TGTGCCAGCAGCACCGGGACAGGGGACTACGAGCAGTACTTC. It translates to CASSTGTGDYEQYF. The full variable domain, with the rest looked up from reference TRBV7-2 and TRBJ2-7, is GAGVSQSPSNKVTEKGKDVELRCDPISGHTALYWYRQSLGQGLEFLIYFQGNSAPDKSGLPSDRFSAERTGGSVSTLTIQRTQQEDSAVYLCASSTGTGDYEQYFGPGTRLTVT.

V and J are TRBV5-1 and TRBJ1-4; D call uncertain. Trimming shortened V by 2 bases and J by 0 bases, and 8 bases separated the two germline ends. Germline loops: CDR1 SGHRS, CDR2 YFSETQ. CDR3 length equals 15 residues. CDR3 region: CASSFSVATNEKLFF. The CDR3 coding sequence is TGCGCCAGCAGCTTTTCTGTTGCAACTAATGAAAAACTGTTTTTT.

The chain combines TRBV4-1 with TRBJ2-2; 8 bases align to TRBD1. Germline values: CDR1 MGHRA, CDR2 YSYEKL. With 4 bases clipped from V and 3 bases from J, the junction kept 4 bases outside the gene matches. The CDR3 is 15 amino acids. For the CDR3, the DNA is TGCGCCAGCAGCCCGGACAGGGCCTACACCGGGGAGCTGTTTTTT. This gives the protein CASSPDRAYTGELFF.

The chain joins TRBV2 to TRBJ2-7; TRBD1 is a possible D gene (6 bases). This CDR3 spans 13 amino acids. Trimming shortened V by 6 bases and J by 6 bases, and 15 bases separated the two germline ends. The V gene's germline CDR1 is SNHLY and CDR2 FYNNEI. CDR3 in amino acids: CASSFEIRGEQYF. The CDR3 nucleotides are TGTGCCAGCAGCTTTGAGATCAGGGGCGAGCAGTACTTC.

This chain uses TRBV7-9 with TRBJ2-1; 7 bases align to TRBD1. Germline V lookup: CDR1 SEHNR, CDR2 FQNEAQ (reference sequence). The CDR3 sequence is 18 residues long. Germline trimming cut 5 bases from V and 0 bases from J; bases unmatched to any gene: 13. CDR3 protein: CASSHSNSGGSSYNEQFF. The CDR3 DNA reads as TGTGCCAGCAGCCACAGTAACTCAGGGGGAAGCTCCTACAATGAGCAGTTCTTC.

The V and J genes are TRBV28 and TRBJ1-5; a possible D gene is TRBD1 (5 bases). The CDR3 loop spans 15 amino acids. The germline V and J ends were trimmed by 5 bases and 6 bases, with 17 bases remaining between them. The germline V gene has CDR1 MDHEN and CDR2 SYDVKM. The DNA of the CDR3 is TGTGCCAGCAGTCTACCCACGGGGGGGAGTCAGCCCCAGCATTTT. This translates into CASSLPTGGSQPQHF.

This chain connects TRBV2 to TRBJ2-1; the match to TRBD2 covers 12 bases. V lost 8 bases, J lost 1 base, and 9 bases stayed unmatched. Germline-derived CDR1 and CDR2 are SNHLY and FYNNEI. The CDR3 length is 17 residues. CDR3 coding DNA: TGTGCCAGCTCCGGACTAGCGGGGTCCTTATCCTACAATGAGCAGTTCTTC. Protein product: CASSGLAGSLSYNEQFF.

The chain couples TRBV28 to TRBJ2-1, with 10 bases fitting TRBD1. This CDR3 is built from 15 residues. V was pared by 6 bases and J by 6 bases, with 8 bases of the junction left unmatched. Germline CDR1 reads MDHEN; CDR2 reads SYDVKM. This CDR3 reads CASSSTGGAPNEQFF. CDR3 coding DNA: TGTGCCAGCAGCTCGACAGGGGGCGCTCCCAATGAGCAGTTCTTC.

This chain uses TRBV5-4 with TRBJ1-2, with 11 bases that match TRBD1. V dropped 3 bases and J dropped 6; count of bases not matched to a gene: 4. The CDR3 sequence is 14 residues long. The germline V gene encodes CDR1 SGHNT and CDR2 YYREEE (reference sequence). CDR3 coding DNA: TGTGCCAGCAGCTCAGGACAGGGGGCTGATGGCTACACCTTC. Protein: CASSSGQGADGYTF.

As DNA, the CDR3 is TGCGCCAGCCAGGACAGGGCCTACAATGAGCAGTTCTTC. Protein sequence: CASQDRAYNEQFF. V usage is TRBV4-1 and J usage is TRBJ2-1, with TRBD1 identical over 8 bases. V was pared by 8 bases and J by 2 bases, with 2 bases of the junction left unmatched. The germline V gene has CDR1 MGHRA and CDR2 YSYEKL. CDR3 length: 13 amino acids.

The rearrangement links TRBV7-9 to TRBJ1-1; 11 nucleotides align to TRBD1. This CDR3 has 16 residues. Germline V gene lookup returns CDR1 SEHNR and CDR2 FQNEAQ (reference sequence). J was trimmed by 5 bases and V by 4 bases; bases with no gene match: 9. CDR3 loop: CASSSGVGQGATEAFF. CDR3 DNA sequence: TGTGCCAGCAGCTCCGGGGTTGGACAGGGGGCTACTGAAGCTTTCTTT.

The chain uses TRBV28 and TRBJ2-4; weak D call: TRBD2 (5 bases). V was trimmed by 4 bases and J by 9 bases, leaving 10 bases between them. Germline V gives CDR1 MDHEN, CDR2 SYDVKM. The CDR3 is 12 residues long. CDR3: CASSSPAGIQYF. CDR3 nucleotide sequence: TGTGCCAGCAGTTCCCCTGCGGGCATTCAGTACTTC.

The CDR3 loop reads CASSRGTVAYEQYF. CDR3 in DNA: TGTGCCAGCAGCCGAGGGACAGTAGCCTACGAGCAGTACTTC. The gene calls are TRBV4-2 and TRBJ2-7; 7 bases match TRBD1. CDR3 length: 14 amino acids. Germline V CDR1 and CDR2: LGHNA, YNFKEQ. Trimming at V came to 4 bases and at J to 2 bases, leaving 5 bases not matched to a gene.